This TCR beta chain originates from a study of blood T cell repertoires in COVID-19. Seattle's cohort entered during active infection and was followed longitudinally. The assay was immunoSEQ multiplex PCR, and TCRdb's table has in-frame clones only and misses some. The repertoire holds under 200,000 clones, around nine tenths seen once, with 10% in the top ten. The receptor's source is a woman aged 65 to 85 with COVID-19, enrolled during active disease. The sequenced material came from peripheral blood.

This CDR3 reads CASSALGGGNQPQHF. CDR3 in DNA: TGTGCCAGCAGCGCACTTGGCGGGGGCAATCAGCCCCAGCATTTT. The genes are TRBV7-9 and TRBJ1-5; D is uncertain. The CDR3 length is 15 residues. From germline, CDR1 is SEHNR and CDR2 FQNEAQ (reference sequence). The V end was cut by 5 bases, the J end by 2 bases, with 13 bases between.